The 25 T cell receptor beta chains below come from one sample, sequenced in a study of CD8 T cells in Susac syndrome. An input of about 0.45 to 1 ug of RNA was subjected to reverse transcription using random hexamers. TCRdb fed the immunoSEQ multiplex PCR reads into MiXCR, producing one record per CDR3 protein. The repertoire holds about 130,000 distinct CDR3 sequences, with approximately 89% as singletons. The sequencing sample was made of CD8+ T cells from PBMCs. These receptors were collected from a human donor with multiple sclerosis.

This chain links TRBV11-2 with TRBJ1-1; the D gene is possibly TRBD1 (5 bases). The CDR3 contains 16 residues. V shed 6 bases and J shed 1 base, with 18 bases lying between them. CDR1 is SGHAT and CDR2 is FQNNGV in the germline V gene. The CDR3 coding sequence is TGTGCCAGCAGGTTATACCCGGGACGGGAGAACACTGAAGCTTTCTTT. This gives the protein CASRLYPGRENTEAFF.

The chain combines TRBV12-3 or TRBV12-4 with TRBJ2-7, with D unresolved. V was clipped by 5 bases and J by 5 bases, with 10 bases between them. The CDR3 extends over 12 amino acids. CDR3 nucleotides: TGTGCCAGCAGTATCACTCACCACGAGCAGTACTTC. It translates to CASSITHHEQYF.

This clonotype was picked up one time. The chain has TRBV7-2 and TRBJ2-7; 7 bases match TRBD2. Germline V lookup: CDR1 SGHTA, CDR2 FQGNSA. Trimming removed 1 base from V and 2 bases from J; junction bases left unmatched: 8. The CDR3 length is 16 residues. CDR3 sequence (DNA): TGTGCCAGCAGCTTAGTTGCTAGCGGACCAACCTACGAGCAGTACTTC. Residues: CASSLVASGPTYEQYF.

J is TRBJ2-2 and V is TRBV20-1; 7 bases are a match to TRBD1. The CDR3 is 15 residues long. Germline V gene data show CDR1 as DFQATT and CDR2 as SNEGSKA (reference sequence). V shed 0 bases, J shed 3 bases, and the junction held 4 bases outside the gene matches. DNA for the CDR3: TGCAGTGCTAGAGATTATAGGGGGCACACCGGGGAGCTGTTTTTT. Residues: CSARDYRGHTGELFF.

V usage is TRBV27 and J usage is TRBJ2-7; no definite D call. Deletions cut 4 bases from V and 7 bases from J, with 14 bases between. In germline, CDR1 is MNHEY, CDR2 SMNVEV (reference sequence). CDR3 length: 13 amino acids. The CDR3 sequence: CASSYGQKVEQYF. In DNA form, the CDR3 reads TGTGCCAGCAGTTATGGTCAGAAGGTGGAGCAGTACTTC.

As to this clonotype: With a much larger clone just one base away, this may be a read error. The chain uses TRBV5-4 and TRBJ2-7; tentatively, D is TRBD2 (6 bases). CDR3 size: 16 residues. Trimming stripped 4 bases from V and 7 bases from J, with 24 bases between. Per the germline V gene, CDR1 is SGHNT and CDR2 is YYREEE (reference sequence). CDR3 nucleotide sequence: TGTGCCAGCAGCCCCGGGTGGGGGGAGCGGTACAATGAGCAGTACTTC. Its translation is CASSPGWGERYNEQYF.

This chain uses TRBV5-4 with TRBJ1-2, with 8 bases aligning to TRBD1. With V trimmed by 2 bases and J by 6 bases, 3 bases remained unmatched. Germline CDR1 SGHNT, CDR2 YYREEE (reference sequence). This CDR3 has 13 residues. CDR3: CASSFQGANGYTF. The CDR3 DNA sequence: TGTGCCAGCAGCTTTCAGGGGGCGAATGGCTACACCTTC.

The V and J genes are TRBV29-1 and TRBJ2-1; no clear D gene. Trimming removed 7 bases from V and 3 bases from J, with 4 bases in between. This CDR3 comprises 10 residues. Germline CDR1 reads SQVTM; CDR2 reads ANQGSEA. For the CDR3, the DNA is TGCAGCGCTGACTACAATGAGCAGTTCTTC. Protein: CSADYNEQFF.

V gene TRBV30 combines with J gene TRBJ2-5, with D perhaps given as TRBD1 or TRBD2 (5 bases each). V lost 2 bases, J lost 0 bases, and 10 bases lay in between. This CDR3 has 14 amino acids. The germline V gene encodes CDR1 GTSNPN and CDR2 SVGIG (reference sequence). In nucleotides, the CDR3 is TGTGCCTGGAGTAACCGGGACCACCAAGAGACCCAGTACTTC. Protein product: CAWSNRDHQETQYF.

The count of this clonotype is one. This chain joins TRBV29-1 and TRBJ2-1; TRBD1 or TRBD2 may be the D gene (6 bases each). This CDR3 is 14 amino acids long. Trimming cost V 2 bases and J 4 bases, with 12 bases left between them. Germline V gives CDR1 SQVTM, CDR2 ANQGSEA. The CDR3 coding sequence is TGCAGCGTTGAACCTGAAGGGGGGTACAATGAGCAGTTCTTC. Amino acid sequence: CSVEPEGGYNEQFF.

The CDR3 coding sequence is TGCAGTGCTATGGACCTGAACACTGAAGCTTTCTTT. This gives the protein CSAMDLNTEAFF. This chain joins TRBV20-1 and TRBJ1-1; no clear D gene. CDR1 is DFQATT and CDR2 is SNEGSKA in the germline V gene (reference sequence). CDR3 length: 12 amino acids. V was clipped by 4 bases and J by 0 bases, with 6 bases between them.

V and J are TRBV5-6 and TRBJ1-1; no clear D. Germline lookup yields CDR1 SGHDT and CDR2 YYEEEE. This CDR3 is built from 16 residues. V lost 1 base to trimming and J lost 3 bases, with 16 bases between them. The CDR3 is CASSLRGSRLDTEAFF. The CDR3 DNA reads as TGTGCCAGCAGCTTGAGAGGGTCTAGGCTGGACACTGAAGCTTTCTTT.

This chain joins TRBV4-3 and TRBJ2-7; 14 bases agree with TRBD2. The CDR3 spans 16 residues. In germline, CDR1 is LGHNA, CDR2 YSLEER. With V trimmed by 0 bases and J by 4 bases, 2 bases remained unmatched. The CDR3 DNA is TGCGCCAGCAGCCAAGAGGGGACTAGCGGGAGTTACGAGCAGTACTTC. Protein product: CASSQEGTSGSYEQYF.

This sequence joins TRBV7-9 and TRBJ2-7, with TRBD2 identical over 10 bases. The V gene's germline CDR1 is SEHNR and CDR2 FQNEAQ (reference sequence). The CDR3 contains 14 residues. Trimming took 1 base from V and 4 from J; bases not matched to a gene: 1. CDR3 sequence: CASSLVGLAYEQYF. Here the CDR3 DNA reads TGTGCCAGCAGCTTAGTGGGACTAGCGTACGAGCAGTACTTC.

The CDR3 spells CASSTNTGELFF. The CDR3 DNA is TGTGCCAGCAGCACGAACACCGGGGAGCTGTTTTTT. This chain uses TRBV11-2 with TRBJ2-2; D not certain. Deletions cut 5 bases from V and 0 bases from J, with 1 base between. CDR1 and CDR2 from the germline V gene are SGHAT and FQNNGV. The length of the CDR3 is 12 residues.

This clonotype was counted once. The chain carries TRBV5-6 and TRBJ2-5; no clear D gene. Germline loops: CDR1 SGHDT, CDR2 YYEEEE. This CDR3 has 14 residues. The V end was cut by 3 bases, the J end by 3 bases, with 12 bases between. DNA of the CDR3: TGTGCCAGCAGCTCGCCCGACGGAGAAGAGACCCAGTACTTC. This translates into CASSSPDGEETQYF.

The V call is TRBV5-1, the J call TRBJ2-5, with D maybe TRBD1 (6 bases). TRBJ2-7 matches the DNA end more closely, so the J call is doubtful. This CDR3 region has 14 residues. CDR1 is SGHRS, CDR2 YFSETQ, per germline. CDR3 sequence (DNA): TGCGCCAGCAGCTTAGGTTCCAGGGGCGACGAGCAGTACTTC. Residues: CASSLGSRGDEQYF.

The rearrangement uses TRBV7-9 and TRBJ2-3; D is unresolved. Trimming removed 2 bases at V and 5 bases at J, with 17 bases between. The CDR3 loop spans 16 amino acids. Germline assignment: CDR1 SEHNR and CDR2 FQNEAQ (reference sequence). This CDR3 is CASSLLHSQELDTQYF. The CDR3 DNA reads TGTGCCAGCAGCTTACTTCACTCCCAAGAACTAGATACGCAGTATTTT.

This sequence joins TRBV20-1 and TRBJ2-7; D may match TRBD1 or TRBD2 (5 bases each). V lost 0 bases to trimming and J lost 7 bases, with 10 bases between them. Germline assignment: CDR1 DFQATT and CDR2 SNEGSKA (reference sequence). The CDR3 covers 12 residues. This CDR3 is CSAREGEGEQYF. DNA for the CDR3: TGCAGTGCTAGAGAGGGCGAGGGGGAGCAGTACTTC.

The rearrangement links TRBV3-1 to TRBJ1-2; the D is unclear. V gave up 5 bases and J gave up 1 base, with 8 bases separating them. In germline, CDR1 is LGHDT, CDR2 YNNKEL (reference sequence). The CDR3 sequence is 13 residues long. CDR3 sequence reads: CASSSQDNYGYTF. For the CDR3, the DNA is TGTGCCAGCAGCTCGCAGGATAACTATGGCTACACCTTC.

The rearrangement uses TRBV4-1 and TRBJ1-1; D gene ambiguous. CDR1 is MGHRA, CDR2 YSYEKL, per germline. Trimming shortened V by 4 bases and J by 5 bases, and 17 bases separated the two germline ends. This CDR3 is built from 15 residues. The DNA for the CDR3 is TGCGCCAGCAGCCTCCAAGAGGGCTTAGAGACTGAAGCTTTCTTT. This sequence encodes CASSLQEGLETEAFF.

This rearrangement joins TRBV30 to TRBJ2-7; 7 bases match TRBD2. V shed 3 bases and J 1 base; nucleotides not matched to a gene: 6. The length of the CDR3 is 14 residues. The V gene's germline CDR1 is GTSNPN and CDR2 SVGIG (reference sequence). The CDR3 DNA is TGTGCCTGGAGCGAGTACGGGGGGTCCTACGAGCAGTACTTC. This translates into CAWSEYGGSYEQYF.

The chain carries TRBV6-5 and TRBJ1-4, with TRBD1 matching over 8 bases. V dropped 0 bases and J dropped 8; count of bases not matched to a gene: 5. The CDR3 is 15 amino acids. CDR1 and CDR2 (germline): MNHEY, SVGAGI. CDR3 DNA: TGTGCCAGCAGTTACTCGACAGGGGCTTTAGAAAAACTGTTTTTT. It codes for CASSYSTGALEKLFF.

This chain links TRBV7-6 with TRBJ2-1, with 7 bases identical to TRBD1. Germline loops: CDR1 SGHVS, CDR2 FNYEAQ. This CDR3 region has 17 residues. Trimming cost V 5 bases and J 0 bases; bases outside gene matches: 10. In nucleotides, the CDR3 is TGTGCCAGCAGCCTAGTACAGGGGCCGAGCTCCTACAATGAGCAGTTCTTC. Amino acid sequence: CASSLVQGPSSYNEQFF.

This clonotype occurred once. The chain couples TRBV12-5 to TRBJ2-5, with D possibly matching TRBD2 (5 bases). CDR3 size: 14 residues. Trimming took 4 bases from V and 4 from J, leaving 13 bases between them. Germline V lookup: CDR1 LGHNT, CDR2 FRNRAP. As DNA, the CDR3 is TGTGCTAGTGGTTCCCTCGGCAGCGGAGAGACCCAGTACTTC. Amino acid sequence: CASGSLGSGETQYF. The whole variable domain, filled in from reference TRBV12-5 and TRBJ2-5, reads DARVTQTPRHKVTEMGQEVTMRCQPILGHNTVFWYRQTMMQGLELLAYFRNRAPLDDSGMPKDRFSAEMPDATLATLKIQPSEPRDSAVYFCASGSLGSGETQYFGPGTRLLVL.